Listed below are T cell receptor beta chains from one sample, sequenced in a study of cytomegalovirus exposure and HLA in healthy donors. The protocol was immunoSEQ multiplex PCR, while the TCRdb copy is restricted to in-frame clones and leaves out a portion. The sample consists of 100,000 to 150,000 clones, about three quarters of them appearing once. Sequencing was done on a sample of PBMCs. The receptor source for this set is a man aged 25-40 years in good health and CMV-seronegative. Both conserved end residues are part of each CDR3. A D gene is named only where the DNA matches it firmly. The size entry is marked missing in some rows and otherwise reads once, few, many or a size class.

>TRBD2|TRBJ2-7|NA|TRBV27
TGTGCCAGCAGTTTAGTTGCGGGGGGCGCTCCCTACGAGCAGTACTTC
CASSLVAGGAPYEQYF
>NA|TRBJ1-2|NA|TRBV6-5
TGTGCCAGCAGTTACCAGGCCTACTATGGCTACACCTTC
CASSYQAYYGYTF
>NA|TRBJ2-3|few|TRBV7-2
TGTGCCAGCAGCCCTTCACGGGACACAGATACGCAGTATTTT
CASSPSRDTDTQYF
>TRBD1|TRBJ1-4|NA|TRBV28
TGTGCCAGCAGTTCGGGACAGGGAACCGAAAAACTGTTTTTT
CASSSGQGTEKLFF
>NA|TRBJ2-2|NA|TRBV7-8
TGTGCCAGCAGCTCCGAGACAGCAGCGAACACCGGGGAGCTGTTTTTT
CASSSETAANTGELFF
>NA|TRBJ1-5|few|TRBV19
TGTGCCAGTAGCCCTCAGGGCCCTTATCAGCCCCAGCATTTT
CASSPQGPYQPQHF
>TRBD2|TRBJ2-3|NA|TRBV9
TGTGCCAGCAGCCCTACGGGGGGGGCGGCGTACCGCACAGATACGCAGTATTTT
CASSPTGGAAYRTDTQYF
>TRBD2|TRBJ2-7|NA|TRBV9
TGTGCCAGCAGCGGGGGGGGTTCTAGGTACGAGCAGTACTTC
CASSGGGSRYEQYF
>NA|TRBJ2-2|few|TRBV19
TGTGCCAGTACCCGCAGGGAAGCCGGGGAGCTGTTTTTT
CASTRREAGELFF
>NA|TRBJ2-7|NA|TRBV7-9
TGTGCCAGCAGCTTCCCCGACAAGCTAAACGAGCAGTACTTC
CASSFPDKLNEQYF
>NA|TRBJ2-2|few|TRBV5-4
TGTGCCAGCAGCTACGGGAACACCGGGGAGCTGTTTTTT
CASSYGNTGELFF
>NA|TRBJ1-2|NA|TRBV9
TGTGCCAGCAGCCACGTGCGGAGAAACTATGGCTACACCTTC
CASSHVRRNYGYTF
>NA|TRBJ2-7|NA|TRBV2
TGTGCCAGCAGACCCGGACAGTCCTACGAGCAGTACTTC
CASRPGQSYEQYF
>NA|TRBJ2-2|NA|TRBV11-2
TGTGCCAGCAGCTTGGGGCCGGGACTCTTAGACACCGGGGAGCTGTTTTTT
CASSLGPGLLDTGELFF